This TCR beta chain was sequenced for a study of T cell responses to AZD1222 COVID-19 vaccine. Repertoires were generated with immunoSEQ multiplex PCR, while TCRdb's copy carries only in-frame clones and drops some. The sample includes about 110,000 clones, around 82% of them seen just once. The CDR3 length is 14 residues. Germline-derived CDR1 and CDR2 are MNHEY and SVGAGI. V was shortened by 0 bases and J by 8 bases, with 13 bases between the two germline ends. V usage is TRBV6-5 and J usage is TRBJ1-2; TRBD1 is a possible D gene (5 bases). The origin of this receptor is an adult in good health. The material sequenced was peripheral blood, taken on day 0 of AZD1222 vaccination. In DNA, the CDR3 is TGTGCCAGCAGTTACTCGGGCAGGGAGGGAGGCTACACCTTC. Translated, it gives CASSYSGREGGYTF.